These T cell receptor beta chains were read from a single sample in a study of response to subunit inactivated influenza vaccine. MiXCR was run by TCRdb on the RT-PCR reads, yielding one entry per CDR3 protein. Here the sample spans fewer than 800,000 distinct CDR3 sequences, approximately 14% being singletons. This specimen consisted of PBMCs from blood, obtained 11 to 12 days after vaccination. These receptors were collected from a man over 45 who received an inactivated influenza vaccine. CDR3s include the opening cysteine and the closing phenylalanine or tryptophan. A D gene is named only where the DNA matches it firmly.

D gene	V gene	CDR3 protein
TRBD1	TRBV28	CASSTSRDRDYGYTF
TRBD2	TRBV4-2	CASSLAGTSGRTDTQYF
NA	TRBV7-2	CASSPRGSGANVLTF
TRBD1	TRBV6-5	CASSYGGQGAYEQYF
NA	TRBV6-5	CASSYWDAGYGYTF
NA	TRBV6-5	CASSYKGQSGELFF
NA	TRBV3-1	CASSQVGAPSNEQFF
NA	TRBV5-6	CASSTQGVNTEAFF
TRBD1	TRBV4-2	CASSQVQGAPNTQYF
NA	TRBV12-3/TRBV12-4	CASSLDRGSNEKLFF
NA	TRBV4-3	CASSQDGGREEAFF